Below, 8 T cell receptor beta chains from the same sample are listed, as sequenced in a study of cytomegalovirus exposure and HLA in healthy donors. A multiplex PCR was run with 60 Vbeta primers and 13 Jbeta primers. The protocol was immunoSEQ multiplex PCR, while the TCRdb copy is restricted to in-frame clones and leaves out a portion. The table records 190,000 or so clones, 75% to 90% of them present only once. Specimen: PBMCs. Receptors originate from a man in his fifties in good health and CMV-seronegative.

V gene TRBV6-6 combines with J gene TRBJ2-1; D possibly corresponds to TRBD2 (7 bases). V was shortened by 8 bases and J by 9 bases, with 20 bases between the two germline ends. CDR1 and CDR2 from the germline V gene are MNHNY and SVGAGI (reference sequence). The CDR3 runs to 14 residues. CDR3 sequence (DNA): TGTGCCAGCCGGGCAGAAAGGGGGGGCGGTGAGCAGTTCTTC. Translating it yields CASRAERGGGEQFF.

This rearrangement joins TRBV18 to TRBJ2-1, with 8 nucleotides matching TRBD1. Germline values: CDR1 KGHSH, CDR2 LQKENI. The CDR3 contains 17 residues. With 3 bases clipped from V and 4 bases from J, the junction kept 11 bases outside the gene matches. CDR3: CASSPQGAGHLYNEQFF. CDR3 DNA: TGTGCCAGCTCACCGCAGGGGGCGGGCCACCTTTACAATGAGCAGTTCTTC.

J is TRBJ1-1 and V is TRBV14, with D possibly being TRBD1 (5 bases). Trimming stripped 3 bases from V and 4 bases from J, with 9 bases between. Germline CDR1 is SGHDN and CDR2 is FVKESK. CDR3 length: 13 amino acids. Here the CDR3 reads CASSQTELTEAFF. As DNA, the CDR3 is TGTGCCAGCAGCCAGACAGAACTCACTGAAGCTTTCTTT.

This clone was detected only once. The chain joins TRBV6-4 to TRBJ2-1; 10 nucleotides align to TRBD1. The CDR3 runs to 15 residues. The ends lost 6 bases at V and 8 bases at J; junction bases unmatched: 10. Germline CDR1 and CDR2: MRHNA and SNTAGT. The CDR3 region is CASSVSGQGIHEQFF. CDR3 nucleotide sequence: TGTGCCAGCAGCGTCTCGGGACAGGGGATCCATGAGCAGTTCTTC.

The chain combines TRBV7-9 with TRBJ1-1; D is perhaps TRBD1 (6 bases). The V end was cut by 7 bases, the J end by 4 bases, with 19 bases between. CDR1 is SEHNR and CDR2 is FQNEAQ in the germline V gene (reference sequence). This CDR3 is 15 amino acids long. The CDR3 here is CASTNTGRAGTEAFF. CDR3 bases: TGTGCCAGCACCAATACAGGGAGGGCGGGCACTGAAGCTTTCTTT.

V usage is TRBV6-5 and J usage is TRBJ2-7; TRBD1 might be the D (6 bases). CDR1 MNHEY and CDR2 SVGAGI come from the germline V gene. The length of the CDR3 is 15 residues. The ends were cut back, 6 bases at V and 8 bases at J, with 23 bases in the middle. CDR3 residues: CASRQGSAGALKQYF. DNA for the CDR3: TGTGCCAGCAGGCAGGGGTCGGCAGGGGCCCTTAAGCAGTACTTC.

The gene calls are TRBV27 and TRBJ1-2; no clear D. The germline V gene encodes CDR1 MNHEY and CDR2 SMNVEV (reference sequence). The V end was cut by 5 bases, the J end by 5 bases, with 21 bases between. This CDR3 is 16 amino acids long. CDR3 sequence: CASSPRQAPGLYGYTF. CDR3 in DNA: TGTGCCAGCAGTCCCCGGCAAGCCCCGGGTCTTTATGGCTACACCTTC.

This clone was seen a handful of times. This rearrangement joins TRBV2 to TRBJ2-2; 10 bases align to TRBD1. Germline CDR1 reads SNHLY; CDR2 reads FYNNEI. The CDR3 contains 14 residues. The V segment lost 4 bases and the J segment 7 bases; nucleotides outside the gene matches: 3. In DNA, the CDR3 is TGTGCCAGCAGTGGACAGGGGGCGGGCGGGGAGCTGTTTTTT. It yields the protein CASSGQGAGGELFF.